The next 23 T cell receptor beta chains were all read from a single sample in a study of T cell changes during pregnancy in multiple sclerosis. Repertoires were generated with immunoSEQ multiplex PCR, while TCRdb's copy carries only in-frame clones and drops some. The table has approximately 99,000 clones, approximately 94% seen once. Here the sequenced sample was peripheral blood, taken after pregnancy. Receptors originate from a female donor with multiple sclerosis, enrolled in a pregnancy study.

The chain combines TRBV6-1 with TRBJ2-2; a possible D gene is TRBD2 (5 bases). V was trimmed by 8 bases and J by 4 bases, leaving 14 bases between them. This CDR3 is built from 14 residues. Germline CDR1 reads MNHNS; CDR2 reads SASEGT. CDR3 coding DNA: TGTGCCAGCGCCTTAGCGTTCCTCACCGGGGAGCTGTTTTTT. Its translation is CASALAFLTGELFF.

The chain joins TRBV7-8 to TRBJ1-2; D may be TRBD1 (6 bases). Germline lookup yields CDR1 SGHVS and CDR2 FQNEAQ. Trimming pared 4 bases from V and 2 bases from J, leaving 8 bases between. The CDR3 contains 13 residues. The DNA for the CDR3 is TGTGCCAGCAGCTCGGACAGCAACTATGGCTACACCTTC. Protein product: CASSSDSNYGYTF.

V is TRBV10-1 and J is TRBJ2-1, with 7 bases aligning to TRBD2. The CDR3 is made up of 15 amino acids. Germline V gene data show CDR1 as WNHNN and CDR2 as SYGVQD (reference sequence). V dropped 3 bases and J dropped 9; count of bases not matched to a gene: 11. The CDR3 is CASSDQREAASEQFF. Here the CDR3 DNA reads TGCGCCAGCAGTGATCAACGGGAGGCCGCTAGTGAGCAGTTCTTC.

The chain has TRBV7-2 and TRBJ2-7; D possibly corresponds to TRBD1 (6 bases). Germline assignment: CDR1 SGHTA and CDR2 FQGNSA. V was pared by 1 base and J by 3 bases, with 13 bases between. CDR3 size: 15 residues. CDR3 loop: CASSLGGGQNYEQYF. In DNA, the CDR3 is TGTGCCAGCAGCTTAGGTGGGGGACAAAACTACGAGCAGTACTTC.

This rearrangement joins TRBV10-1 to TRBJ1-1, with D hard to call. The CDR3 is made up of 13 amino acids. V was pared by 7 bases and J by 4 bases, with 13 bases between. Germline V gives CDR1 WNHNN, CDR2 SYGVQD (reference sequence). The CDR3 DNA sequence: TGCGCCAGCAAAGATCGGAGTAGCACTGAAGCTTTCTTT. It translates to CASKDRSSTEAFF.

The genes are TRBV28 and TRBJ1-3; D unresolved. V gave up 2 bases and J gave up 0 bases, with 5 bases separating them. The CDR3 extends over 14 amino acids. Germline assignment: CDR1 MDHEN and CDR2 SYDVKM. CDR3 loop: CASSLLGSGNTIYF. The CDR3 bases are TGTGCCAGCAGTTTACTCGGCTCTGGAAACACCATATATTTT. The full variable domain, completed using reference TRBV28 and TRBJ1-3, is DVKVTQSSRYLVKRTGEKVFLECVQDMDHENMFWYRQDPGLGLRLIYFSYDVKMKEKGDIPEGYSVSREKKERFSLILESASTNQTSMYLCASSLLGSGNTIYFGEGSWLTVV.

V and J are TRBV5-4 and TRBJ2-1; perhaps TRBD1 as D (5 bases). Germline V gene sequence: CDR1 SGHNT, CDR2 YYREEE (reference sequence). The CDR3 loop spans 13 amino acids. Trimming pared 1 base from V and 9 bases from J, leaving 11 bases between. CDR3 protein: CASSLSREGEQFF. In nucleotides, the CDR3 is TGTGCCAGCAGCTTGTCCAGGGAAGGTGAGCAGTTCTTC.

This chain joins TRBV5-8 and TRBJ2-2; tentatively, D is TRBD1 (6 bases). Trimming shortened V by 1 base and J by 0 bases, and 13 bases separated the two germline ends. Looked up from germline, CDR1 is SGHTS and CDR2 is YDEGEE. The CDR3 is made up of 17 amino acids. CDR3 in DNA: TGTGCCAGCAGCTTGTTAATGCGACAGGCGAACACCGGGGAGCTGTTTTTT. Translated: CASSLLMRQANTGELFF.

The V gene is TRBV7-2, the J gene TRBJ2-5, with a possible D match to TRBD1 (6 bases). The V gene lost 5 bases and the J gene lost 4 bases, with 17 bases spanning the gap. The germline CDR1 and CDR2 sequences are SGHTA and FQGNSA. The CDR3 runs to 15 residues. The CDR3 sequence: CASSGWTASGETQYF. In DNA, the CDR3 is TGTGCCAGCAGCGGGTGGACAGCCTCCGGAGAGACCCAGTACTTC.

The chain links TRBV19 to TRBJ2-1; TRBD1 aligns across 7 bases. Trimming took 4 bases from V and 6 from J; bases not matched to a gene: 3. The CDR3 has 13 residues. The germline CDR1 and CDR2 sequences are LNHDA and SQIVND (reference sequence). The CDR3 nucleotides are TGTGCCAGTAGTACCTCAGGGGGCAATGAGCAGTTCTTC. Translating it yields CASSTSGGNEQFF.

The CDR3 nucleotides are TGCGCCAGCAGCTTGACTAGCGGAGGGAGCACAGATACGCAGTATTTT. Its translation: CASSLTSGGSTDTQYF. This chain uses TRBV5-1 with TRBJ2-3; 8 bases are a match to TRBD2. V shed 1 base and J 0 bases; nucleotides not matched to a gene: 4. This CDR3 is 16 amino acids long. The germline CDR1 and CDR2 sequences are SGHRS and YFSETQ.

The chain couples TRBV7-9 to TRBJ1-2; 11 bases align to TRBD1. Germline loops: CDR1 SEHNR, CDR2 FQNEAQ (reference sequence). There are 15 residues in the CDR3. V shed 5 bases and J 4 bases; nucleotides not matched to a gene: 6. The chain's CDR3 is CASSLGTGGVYGYTF. CDR3 in DNA: TGTGCCAGCAGCCTCGGGACAGGGGGTGTCTATGGCTACACCTTC.

This chain uses TRBV27 with TRBJ2-7, with 7 nucleotides matching TRBD2. The CDR3 is made up of 14 amino acids. Trimming took 8 bases from V and 0 from J; bases not matched to a gene: 7. Germline lookup yields CDR1 MNHEY and CDR2 SMNVEV (reference sequence). The CDR3 region has the DNA TGTGCCAGCGGAGGCAAGCGGGACTCCTACGAGCAGTACTTC. Translated: CASGGKRDSYEQYF.

This chain joins TRBV18 and TRBJ2-7; 10 nucleotides agree with TRBD1. CDR1 is KGHSH, CDR2 LQKENI, per germline. Losses at the gene ends were 3 bases for V and 3 bases for J; bases not matched to a gene: 5. The CDR3 contains 15 residues. DNA for the CDR3: TGTGCCAGCTCACCTACCGGGACAGGGGTCTACGAGCAGTACTTC. Translating gives CASSPTGTGVYEQYF.

The chain is built from TRBV4-1 and TRBJ1-4, with D unclear. V was clipped by 6 bases and J by 4 bases, with 15 bases between them. From germline, CDR1 is MGHRA and CDR2 YSYEKL. CDR3 length: 15 residues. CDR3 DNA sequence: TGCGCCAGCAGACTCCGGGGTTCCTATAATGAAAAACTGTTTTTT. This codes for CASRLRGSYNEKLFF.

The genes are TRBV19 and TRBJ1-1; 7 bases are a match to TRBD1. The CDR3 runs 14 residues. V was pared by 3 bases and J by 0 bases, with 1 base of the junction left unmatched. CDR1 and CDR2 (germline): LNHDA, SQIVND (reference sequence). The CDR3 sequence is CASSMDRLNTEAFF. The DNA for the CDR3 is TGTGCCAGTAGTATGGACAGGTTGAACACTGAAGCTTTCTTT.

This chain links TRBV27 with TRBJ2-1; no reliable D call. CDR3 length: 12 amino acids. In germline, CDR1 is MNHEY, CDR2 SMNVEV (reference sequence). Trimming pared 6 bases from V and 6 bases from J, leaving 9 bases between. CDR3 DNA: TGTGCCAGCAGCTCCCCAGGCAATGAGCAGTTCTTC. Amino acid sequence: CASSSPGNEQFF.

V and J are TRBV20-1 and TRBJ2-1, with no clear D. CDR1 DFQATT and CDR2 SNEGSKA come from the germline V gene (reference sequence). Trimming took off 7 bases at V and 9 bases at J, with 4 bases between the two ends. CDR3 size: 8 residues. CDR3 DNA sequence: TGCAGTGTCGGTGAGCAGTTCTTC. This gives the protein CSVGEQFF.

V gene TRBV28 combines with J gene TRBJ2-2; weak D call: TRBD1 (5 bases). V lost 5 bases to trimming and J lost 7 bases, with 17 bases between them. CDR1 is MDHEN, CDR2 SYDVKM, per germline. The CDR3 runs to 15 residues. The CDR3: CASSPWGHPGGELFF. The CDR3 DNA reads as TGTGCCAGCAGTCCTTGGGGCCACCCTGGCGGGGAGCTGTTTTTT.

This sequence joins TRBV5-6 and TRBJ2-5; D call uncertain. The V gene's germline CDR1 is SGHDT and CDR2 YYEEEE. The CDR3 contains 11 residues. V lost 0 bases to trimming and J lost 7 bases, with 4 bases between them. CDR3 amino acids: CASSLAGTQYF. The CDR3 DNA sequence: TGTGCCAGCAGCTTGGCAGGGACCCAGTACTTC. The entire variable domain, with the rest obtained from reference TRBV5-6 and TRBJ2-5, is as follows: DAGVTQSPTHLIKTRGQQVTLRCSPKSGHDTVSWYQQALGQGPQFIFQYYEEEERQRGNFPDRFSGHQFPNYSSELNVNALLLGDSALYLCASSLAGTQYFGPGTRLLVL.

CDR3 loop: CASSPSISTDTQYF. The CDR3, as DNA: TGTGCCAGCAGCCCGAGCATTAGCACAGATACGCAGTATTTT. J is TRBJ2-3 and V is TRBV14; no definite D call. This CDR3 is 14 amino acids long. Germline V gene data show CDR1 as SGHDN and CDR2 as FVKESK. The ends were cut back, 4 bases at V and 0 bases at J, with 8 bases in the middle.

V and J are TRBV18 and TRBJ1-1, with unresolved D. The CDR3 spans 14 residues. Between the trimmed V and J ends, which lost 5 bases and 1 base, there was a span of 11 bases. Germline V gives CDR1 KGHSH, CDR2 LQKENI. The CDR3 nucleotides are TGTGCCAGCTCAGAATTGCCGGGGAACACTGAAGCTTTCTTT. Encoded protein: CASSELPGNTEAFF.

This chain connects TRBV28 to TRBJ2-5; 13 bases are shared with TRBD2. With 7 bases clipped from V and 5 bases from J, the junction kept 10 bases outside the gene matches. The CDR3 is made up of 16 amino acids. Germline CDR1 and CDR2: MDHEN and SYDVKM. The CDR3 loop is CASKGTSGRARETQYF. CDR3 sequence (DNA): TGTGCCAGCAAGGGAACTAGCGGGAGGGCCCGGGAGACCCAGTACTTC.